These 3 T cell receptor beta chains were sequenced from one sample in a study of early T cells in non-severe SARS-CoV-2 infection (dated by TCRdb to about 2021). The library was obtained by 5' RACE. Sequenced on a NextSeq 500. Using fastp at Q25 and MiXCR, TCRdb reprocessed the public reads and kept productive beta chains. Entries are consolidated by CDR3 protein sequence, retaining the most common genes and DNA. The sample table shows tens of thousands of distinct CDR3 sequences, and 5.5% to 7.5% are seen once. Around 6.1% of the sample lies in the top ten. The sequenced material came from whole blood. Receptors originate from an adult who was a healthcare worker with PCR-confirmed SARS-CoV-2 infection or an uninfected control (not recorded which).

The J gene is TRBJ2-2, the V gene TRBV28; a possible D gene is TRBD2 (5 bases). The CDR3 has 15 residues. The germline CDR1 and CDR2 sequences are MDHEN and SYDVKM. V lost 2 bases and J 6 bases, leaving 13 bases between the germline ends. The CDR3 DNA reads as TGTGCCAGCAGTTTACGTCTAGCTCTCTCCGGGGAGCTGTTTTTT. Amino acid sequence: CASSLRLALSGELFF.

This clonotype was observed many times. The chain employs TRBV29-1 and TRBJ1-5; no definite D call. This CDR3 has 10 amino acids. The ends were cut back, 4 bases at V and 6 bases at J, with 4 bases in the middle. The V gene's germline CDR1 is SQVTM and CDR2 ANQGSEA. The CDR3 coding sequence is TGCAGCGTTGTCCTTCAGCCCCAGCATTTT. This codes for CSVVLQPQHF.

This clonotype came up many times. The CDR3 protein is CASSSSTGLGNTDTQYF. CDR3 DNA sequence: TGTGCCAGCAGCTCCAGCACGGGACTGGGAAACACAGATACGCAGTATTTT. The chain carries TRBV5-5 and TRBJ2-3, with D perhaps TRBD2 (6 bases). From germline, CDR1 is SGHKS and CDR2 YYEKEE (reference sequence). The CDR3 sequence is 17 residues long. The germline V and J ends were trimmed by 3 bases and 2 bases, with 19 bases remaining between them.